Following are 11 T cell receptor beta chains from one sample sequenced in a study of control samples from healthy donors and cancer patients. Using immunoSEQ multiplex PCR, the repertoire was profiled, and TCRdb retains in-frame clones only, with some absent. The sample has about 50,000 clones, around 95% seen once. Sequenced: blood. These TCRs come from a woman aged 25 to 39 in good health.

The J gene is TRBJ2-3, the V gene TRBV6-1; no clear D gene. CDR3 length: 15 amino acids. Per the germline V gene, CDR1 is MNHNS and CDR2 is SASEGT. V gave up 0 bases and J gave up 2 bases, with 9 bases separating them. The CDR3 DNA is TGTGCCAGCAGTGAAGCCGCCGGTAACACAGATACGCAGTATTTT. Translating gives CASSEAAGNTDTQYF.

The chain carries TRBV30 and TRBJ2-7, with 7 bases matching TRBD1. Trimming at V came to 2 bases and at J to 5 bases, leaving 3 bases not matched to a gene. Germline CDR1 is GTSNPN and CDR2 is SVGIG (reference sequence). The CDR3 runs to 12 residues. CDR3 residues: CAWSSTGNEQYF. As DNA, the CDR3 is TGTGCCTGGAGTTCGACAGGGAACGAGCAGTACTTC.

The chain couples TRBV7-9 to TRBJ2-7; TRBD1 matches 9 bases. The CDR3 is made up of 14 amino acids. V was clipped by 5 bases and J by 4 bases; unmatched bases: 6. From germline, CDR1 is SEHNR and CDR2 FQNEAQ (reference sequence). The CDR3 DNA sequence: TGTGCCAGCAGCCGGGACAGGGAGGGTTACGAGCAGTACTTC. Its protein is CASSRDREGYEQYF.

CDR3: CASSQGLNTEAFF. The CDR3 DNA follows: TGTGCCAGCAGCCAGGGTTTGAACACTGAAGCTTTCTTT. This chain links TRBV16 with TRBJ1-1; D not certain. V was cut by 3 bases and J by 0 bases, with 5 bases left in between. Germline V gene lookup returns CDR1 KGHSY and CDR2 FQNENV. This CDR3 region has 13 residues.

Comments on this clone: The same CDR3 can be traced to other DNA sequences in this sample. The V gene is TRBV27, the J gene TRBJ2-7; D is undetermined. Trimming shortened V by 0 bases and J by 3 bases, and 3 bases separated the two germline ends. This CDR3 is built from 12 residues. Germline values: CDR1 MNHEY, CDR2 SMNVEV (reference sequence). CDR3 protein: CASSLSGYEQYF. CDR3 DNA sequence: TGTGCCAGCAGTTTATCGGGCTACGAGCAGTACTTC.

J is TRBJ1-1 and V is TRBV28; D not resolved. V was clipped by 6 bases and J by 2 bases, with 10 bases between them. The CDR3 covers 13 residues. CDR1 and CDR2 (germline): MDHEN, SYDVKM. CDR3 region: CASSQDTNTEAFF. The CDR3 DNA sequence: TGTGCCAGCAGCCAGGATACTAACACTGAAGCTTTCTTT. Full variable domain (missing parts from reference TRBV28 and TRBJ1-1): DVKVTQSSRYLVKRTGEKVFLECVQDMDHENMFWYRQDPGLGLRLIYFSYDVKMKEKGDIPEGYSVSREKKERFSLILESASTNQTSMYLCASSQDTNTEAFFGQGTRLTVV.

V usage is TRBV6-5 and J usage is TRBJ2-5; 7 nucleotides agree with TRBD2. The CDR3 sequence is 15 residues long. Trimming cost V 5 bases and J 1 base; bases outside gene matches: 7. Germline values: CDR1 MNHEY, CDR2 SVGAGI. The CDR3 nucleotides read TGTGCCAGCAGTAGGGCTAGCGGACTCCAAGAGACCCAGTACTTC. Translation gives CASSRASGLQETQYF.

The chain employs TRBV30 and TRBJ2-5; TRBD2 agrees at 7 bases. With 0 bases clipped from V and 4 bases from J, the junction kept 8 bases outside the gene matches. CDR1 is GTSNPN and CDR2 is SVGIG in the germline V gene (reference sequence). The CDR3 runs 15 residues. The CDR3 DNA reads as TGTGCCTGGAGTGTACCGGCGGGAGTGGGAGAGACCCAGTACTTC. Translating gives CAWSVPAGVGETQYF. The full variable domain, completed using reference TRBV30 and TRBJ2-5, is SQTIHQWPATLVQPVGSPLSLECTVEGTSNPNLYWYRQAAGRGLQLLFYSVGIGQISSEVPQNLSASRPQDRQFILSSKKLLLSDSGFYLCAWSVPAGVGETQYFGPGTRLLVL.

The chain uses TRBV12-3 or TRBV12-4 and TRBJ2-1, with D perhaps TRBD2 (5 bases). The ends were cut back, 7 bases at V and 10 bases at J, with 14 bases in the middle. This CDR3 region has 12 residues. The CDR3 region is CASTATTPEQFF. The CDR3 DNA sequence: TGTGCCAGCACGGCGACTACCCCGGAGCAGTTCTTC.

The CDR3 coding sequence is TGTGCCAGCAGCCACCTTTCAGGAGGGAGAAACATTCAGTACTTC. Protein product: CASSHLSGGRNIQYF. The V gene is TRBV14, the J gene TRBJ2-4; the D gene is possibly TRBD2 (6 bases). Germline CDR1 and CDR2: SGHDN and FVKESK. The CDR3 contains 15 residues. Trimming pared 3 bases from V and 6 bases from J, leaving 15 bases between.

The V gene is TRBV13, the J gene TRBJ1-1; D call uncertain. This CDR3 is built from 14 residues. Trimming left V 0 bases short and J 5 bases short, with 10 bases between. Germline-derived CDR1 and CDR2 are PRHDT and FYEKMQ (reference sequence). CDR3 residues: CASSLGRAGTEAFF. Written as DNA, the CDR3 is TGTGCCAGCAGCTTAGGGAGGGCGGGGACTGAAGCTTTCTTT.